These T cell receptor beta chains were read from a single sample in a study of post-analysis software for immune sequencing data. TCRdb processed the PCR reads anew with MiXCR; each CDR3 protein has one entry. The table shows roughly 570,000 distinct CDR3 sequences, with 34% occurring only once. The sequenced sample was blood. The receptors originated from a girl between 2 and 17 years old with multiple sclerosis. CDR3s include the opening cysteine and the closing phenylalanine or tryptophan. Each record gives: J gene, CDR3 length, clone size, V gene, D gene, CDR3 DNA, CDR3 protein. A D gene is named only where the DNA matches it firmly. Some rows mark clone size as missing; the rest say once, few, many or name a class of expanded clone.

TRBJ2-6 | 15 | . | TRBV20-1 | . | TGCAGTGCAGAAGCTCAGGGTGGCTGGGCCAACGTCCTGACTTTC | CSAEAQGGWANVLTF
TRBJ1-2 | 17 | . | TRBV11-2 | . | TGTGCCAGCAGCTCCCTAACATCCAGGGGAGCCGGCTATGGCTACACCTTC | CASSSLTSRGAGYGYTF
TRBJ1-2 | 14 | . | TRBV7-2 | . | TGTGCCAGCAGCTTTCAATCGGGAAGGAAAGGCTACACCTTC | CASSFQSGRKGYTF
TRBJ2-7 | 14 | many | TRBV4-1 | . | TGCGCCAGCAGCCAAGATTCCAGGGGCTACGAGCAGTACTTC | CASSQDSRGYEQYF
TRBJ2-3 | 13 | . | TRBV20-1 | . | TGCAGTGCTAGCGCTATCGTGATAGATACGCAGTATTTT | CSASAIVIDTQYF
TRBJ2-1 | 13 | . | TRBV7-3 | . | TGTGCCAGCAGCTTATGGGCAGGCAGAGAGCAGTTCTTC | CASSLWAGREQFF
TRBJ2-7 | 15 | . | TRBV7-3 | . | TGTGCCAGCAGCTTGGGGCCCAGCTCCTACAATGAGCAGTACTTC | CASSLGPSSYNEQYF
TRBJ1-1 | 13 | few | TRBV27 | . | TGTGCCAGCGGTTCCCGGGGTAACGCTGAAGCTTTCTTT | CASGSRGNAEAFF
TRBJ2-7 | 17 | . | TRBV5-5 | . | TGTGCCAGCAGCTTGGAGCTCCGATCCGGACCGGTATACGAGCAGTACTTC | CASSLELRSGPVYEQYF
TRBJ1-1 | 13 | . | TRBV15 | . | TGTGCCACCGCGCGGGACAAGAACACTGAAGCTTTCTTT | CATARDKNTEAFF
TRBJ1-4 | 19 | few | TRBV4-2 | TRBD1 | TGTGCCAGCAGCCAAGAGATTAGGGGACAGGGGAATCGTGGAGAAAAACTGTTTTTT | CASSQEIRGQGNRGEKLFF
TRBJ1-6 | 13 | . | TRBV6-6 | TRBD1 | TGTGCCAGTGCCGGGACAGGGAATTCACCCCTCCACTTT | CASAGTGNSPLHF
TRBJ2-1 | 11 | . | TRBV29-1 | . | TGCAGCGTTGACGGACCCAATGAGCAGTTCTTC | CSVDGPNEQFF
TRBJ2-3 | 18 | . | TRBV7-9 | . | TGTGCCAGCAGCTTAGGGCGGGGCCCCTCCTCTAGCACAGATACGCAGTATTTT | CASSLGRGPSSSTDTQYF
TRBJ1-4 | 15 | few | TRBV10-3 | . | TGTGCCATCAGGGGGGGGATCCTGCCGGATGAAAAACTGTTTTTT | CAIRGGILPDEKLFF
TRBJ2-7 | 13 | few | TRBV4-1 | . | TGCGCCAGCAGCCAAGATAAGGGTTACGAGCAGTACTTC | CASSQDKGYEQYF
TRBJ1-2 | 12 | . | TRBV3-1 | . | TGTGCCAGCAGCCAAGGATTCGACGGCTACACCTTC | CASSQGFDGYTF
TRBJ2-7 | 14 | . | TRBV9 | TRBD2 | TGTGCCAGCAGCGTAGGCGGGAGCTCCTACGAGCAGTACTTC | CASSVGGSSYEQYF
TRBJ1-2 | 15 | few | TRBV4-1 | . | TGCGCCAGCAGCCAGGAGGGCTCCCTAAACTATGGCTACACCTTC | CASSQEGSLNYGYTF
TRBJ2-3 | 16 | few | TRBV7-2 | TRBD1 | TGTGCCAGCAGCTTTACGCGGGACAGGCCAACAGATACGCAGTATTTT | CASSFTRDRPTDTQYF
TRBJ2-5 | 15 | few | TRBV7-9 | . | TGTGCCAGCAGCTTCGGATGGACTGTGGGAGAGACCCAGTACTTC | CASSFGWTVGETQYF
TRBJ2-4 | 16 | few | TRBV10-3 | TRBD1 | TGTGCCATCAGCGACTGGACAGGGGAGGGTGAAAACATTCAGTACTTC | CAISDWTGEGENIQYF
TRBJ1-4 | 14 | . | TRBV11-2 | . | TGTGCCAGCAGCGTCCCCTCGAAGGCTGAAAAACTGTTTTTT | CASSVPSKAEKLFF
TRBJ1-2 | 14 | . | TRBV20-1 | . | TGCAGTGCTGTGGACATAAAGGACAGCTATGGCTACACCTTC | CSAVDIKDSYGYTF
TRBJ1-5 | 15 | once | TRBV20-1 | . | TGCAGTGCTAGAGATTCCGGGGTTAGCAATCAGCCCCAGCATTTT | CSARDSGVSNQPQHF